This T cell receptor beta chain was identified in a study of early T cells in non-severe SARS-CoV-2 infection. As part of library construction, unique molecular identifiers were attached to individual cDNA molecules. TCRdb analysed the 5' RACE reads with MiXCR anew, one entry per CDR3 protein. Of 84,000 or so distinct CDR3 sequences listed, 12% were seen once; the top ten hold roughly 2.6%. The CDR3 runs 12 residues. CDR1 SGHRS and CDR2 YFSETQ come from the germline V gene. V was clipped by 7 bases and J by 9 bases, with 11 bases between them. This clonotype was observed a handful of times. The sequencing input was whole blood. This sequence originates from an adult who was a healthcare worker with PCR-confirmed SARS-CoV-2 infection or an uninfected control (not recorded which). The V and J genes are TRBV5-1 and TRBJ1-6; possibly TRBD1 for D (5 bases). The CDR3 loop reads CASRDLGSPLHF. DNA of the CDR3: TGCGCCAGCCGGGACTTAGGTTCACCCCTCCACTTT. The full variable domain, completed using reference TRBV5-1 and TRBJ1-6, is KAGVTQTPRYLIKTRGQQVTLSCSPISGHRSVSWYQQTPGQGLQFLFEYFSETQRNKGNFPGRFSGRQFSNSRSEMNVSTLELGDSALYLCASRDLGSPLHFGNGTRLTVT.